The 5 T cell receptor beta chains below come from one sample, sequenced in a study of blood T cell repertoires in COVID-19. Assay used: immunoSEQ multiplex PCR; TCRdb lists only in-frame clones, some missing. Of some 65,000 clones listed, around 91% are singletons. The sample consisted of peripheral blood. These TCRs come from a man in his forties or fifties with COVID-19, enrolled during active disease.

V usage is TRBV4-1 and J usage is TRBJ2-2; maybe TRBD2 (5 bases). CDR3 length: 15 residues. Trimming stripped 1 base from V and 4 bases from J, with 10 bases between. Germline V gene sequence: CDR1 MGHRA, CDR2 YSYEKL. The CDR3 sequence: CASSQVRATTGELFF. The CDR3 DNA is TGCGCCAGCAGCCAAGTGAGGGCGACCACCGGGGAGCTGTTTTTT.

The chain has TRBV6-5 and TRBJ1-2, with a weak D call TRBD1 (5 bases). The CDR3 has 14 residues. Germline V gene sequence: CDR1 MNHEY, CDR2 SVGAGI. Trimming shortened V by 3 bases and J by 4 bases, and 12 bases separated the two germline ends. CDR3 region: CASSYLRQSYGYTF. The DNA for the CDR3 is TGTGCCAGCAGTTATCTCAGACAGAGCTATGGCTACACCTTC.

The chain has TRBV7-3 and TRBJ1-2; TRBD1 aligns across 10 bases. The CDR3 contains 13 residues. The ends lost 5 bases at V and 8 bases at J; junction bases unmatched: 5. Germline V gene data show CDR1 as SGHTA and CDR2 as FQGTGA. CDR3 protein: CASSPGQGEGYTF. The CDR3 DNA reads as TGTGCCAGCAGCCCAGGACAGGGGGAGGGCTACACCTTC. Full variable domain (outside the CDR3, taken from reference TRBV7-3 and TRBJ1-2): GAGVSQTPSNKVTEKGKYVELRCDPISGHTALYWYRQSLGQGPEFLIYFQGTGAADDSGLPNDRFFAVRPEGSVSTLKIQRTERGDSAVYLCASSPGQGEGYTFGSGTRLTVV.

This chain links TRBV11-3 with TRBJ2-6; D remains ambiguous. CDR3 length: 15 residues. Trimming took 5 bases from V and 0 from J, leaving 8 bases between them. Germline V gene data show CDR1 as SGHNT and CDR2 as YENEEA. For the CDR3, the DNA is TGTGCCAGCAGCCCCCGGAGCTCTGGGGCCAACGTCCTGACTTTC. Its translation: CASSPRSSGANVLTF.

The genes are TRBV6-2 or TRBV6-3 and TRBJ2-7, with unresolved D. Trimming pared 5 bases from V and 0 bases from J, leaving 20 bases between. CDR3 length: 17 residues. The germline gives CDR1 MNHEY, CDR2 SVGEGT. The CDR3, as DNA: TGTGCCAGCAGTCACAGCCCGTTCAGGAAGAGCTCCTACGAGCAGTACTTC. Residues: CASSHSPFRKSSYEQYF.